Included here is one T cell receptor beta chain sequence, with context. Its antigen is as yet unknown. The entry originates in a study of cytomegalovirus exposure and HLA in healthy donors. Study findings and constraints: Many donors shared some public TCRs, even though most TCR sequences were rare.

Libraries were prepared by immunoSEQ multiplex PCR; TCRdb keeps only in-frame clonotypes and omits some of them. The repertoire consists of about 160,000 clones, with about 86% occurring once and the leading ten covering 5% to 7%. The CDR3 covers 14 residues. V lost 5 bases and J 7 bases, leaving 18 bases between the germline ends. The germline CDR1 and CDR2 sequences are MGHRA and YSYEKL. The J gene is TRBJ2-7, the V gene TRBV4-1, with D maybe TRBD2 (5 bases). The sequence was obtained from a young woman in good health and CMV-seronegative. Sequencing was performed on PBMCs. The DNA for the CDR3 is TGCGCCAGCAGCACGCGGGCCGCCGCCTCAGAGCAGTACTTC. This encodes CASSTRAAASEQYF.